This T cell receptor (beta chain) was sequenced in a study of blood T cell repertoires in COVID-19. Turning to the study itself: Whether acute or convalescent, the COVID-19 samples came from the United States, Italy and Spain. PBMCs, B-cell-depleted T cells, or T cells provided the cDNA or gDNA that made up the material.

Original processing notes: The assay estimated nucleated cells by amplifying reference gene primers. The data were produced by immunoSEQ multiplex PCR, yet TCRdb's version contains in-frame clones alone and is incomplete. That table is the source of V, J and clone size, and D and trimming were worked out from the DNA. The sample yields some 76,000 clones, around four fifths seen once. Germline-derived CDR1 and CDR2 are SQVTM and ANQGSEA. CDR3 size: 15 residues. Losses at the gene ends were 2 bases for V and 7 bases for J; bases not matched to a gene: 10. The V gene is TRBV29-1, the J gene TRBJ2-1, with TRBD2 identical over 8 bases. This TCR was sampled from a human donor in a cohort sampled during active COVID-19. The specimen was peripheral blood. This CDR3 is CSVEKRGRLWNEQFF. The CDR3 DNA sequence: TGCAGCGTTGAAAAGCGGGGGAGGTTGTGGAATGAGCAGTTCTTC.